These T cell receptor beta chains were read from a single sample in a study of T-cell reconstitution after alpha-beta-depleted transplantation in children. TCRdb re-called the PCR reads with MiXCR, one entry per CDR3 protein. This sample has roughly 500,000 distinct CDR3 sequences; approximately 10% occur once, and the top ten carry 2%. Source: PBMCs, taken before TCRalphabeta/CD19-depleted stem cell transplant. The receptors derive from a child aged 2-9 years with inherited bone marrow failure, due to receive a stem cell transplant. The CDR3 runs from the conserved cysteine through the conserved F or W. A D gene is named only where the DNA matches it firmly. Clone size appears in some rows only: once, few, many, or a class for an expanded clone.

d_call clone_size j_call v_call cdr3_aa cdr3_nt
TRBD1 many TRBJ1-6 TRBV7-9 CASNAIGQGNSPLHF TGTGCCAGCAACGCCATCGGACAGGGTAATTCACCCCTCCACTTT
- many TRBJ1-3 TRBV30 CAWSVSGNTIYF TGTGCCTGGAGTGTTTCTGGAAACACCATATATTTT
- many TRBJ1-5 TRBV12-3/TRBV12-4 CASSQKYSNQPQHF TGTGCCAGCAGTCAAAAATATAGCAATCAGCCCCAGCATTTT
TRBD2 many TRBJ2-1 TRBV5-6 CASSLASAGGPDEQFF TGTGCCAGCAGCTTGGCCTCAGCGGGAGGGCCAGATGAGCAGTTCTTC
- - TRBJ2-7 TRBV28 CASSFRGSTSYEQYF TGTGCCAGCAGTTTTCGAGGGAGTACTTCCTACGAGCAGTACTTC
TRBD2 many TRBJ2-1 TRBV24-1 CATSDFGTSGPGDEQFF TGTGCCACCAGTGATTTTGGTACTAGCGGACCCGGGGATGAGCAGTTCTTC
- many TRBJ2-7 TRBV10-3 CAISETYEQYF TGTGCCATCAGTGAGACCTACGAGCAGTACTTC
- - TRBJ2-7 TRBV20-1 CSAQTSGEPPEQYF TGCAGTGCTCAAACATCGGGAGAACCACCCGAGCAGTACTTC
- few TRBJ2-7 TRBV4-1 CASSQSPSDFYEQYF TGCGCCAGCAGCCAATCCCCTAGCGACTTTTACGAGCAGTACTTC
TRBD2 few TRBJ2-1 TRBV5-5 CASTPGTISIYNEQFF TGTGCCAGCACCCCCGGGACTATCTCTATCTACAATGAGCAGTTCTTC
TRBD2 many TRBJ2-7 TRBV5-1 CASSLLGGSSYEQYF TGCGCCAGCAGCTTGCTGGGCGGGAGTTCGTACGAGCAGTACTTC
- many TRBJ2-1 TRBV12-3/TRBV12-4 CASSFANSYNEQFF TGTGCCAGCAGTTTTGCCAACTCCTACAATGAGCAGTTCTTC
TRBD2 many TRBJ2-7 TRBV18 CASTARRTSGIHEQYF TGTGCCAGCACGGCCCGTCGGACTAGCGGGATCCACGAGCAGTACTTC
TRBD2 few TRBJ2-1 TRBV12-3/TRBV12-4 CASKDSSGRAPLNEQFF TGTGCCAGCAAGGATTCCAGCGGGAGGGCCCCCCTCAATGAGCAGTTCTTC
- many TRBJ2-2 TRBV10-3 CALGHPGTNTGELFF TGTGCCTTAGGGCACCCGGGTACGAACACCGGGGAGCTGTTTTTT
- many TRBJ2-7 TRBV5-1 CASSLGGRNYEQYF TGCGCCAGCAGCTTGGGGGGGCGGAACTACGAGCAGTACTTC
- many TRBJ2-3 TRBV27 CASSLATTDTQYF TGTGCCAGCAGTTTAGCAACCACAGATACGCAGTATTTT
- once TRBJ2-2 TRBV5-6 CASSFREDSPLDGELFF TGTGCCAGCAGCTTTAGGGAAGATTCTCCACTGGACGGGGAGCTGTTTTTT
- many TRBJ1-1 TRBV10-3 CAITNKEPSVGGNTEAFF TGTGCCATCACCAACAAGGAACCTTCCGTCGGGGGGAACACTGAAGCTTTCTTT
TRBD2 many TRBJ2-2 TRBV3-1 CASSPLLAGGSVGELFF TGTGCCAGCAGCCCCCTACTAGCGGGAGGTTCTGTCGGGGAGCTGTTTTTT
TRBD1 - TRBJ2-2 TRBV19 CASNADRANTGELFF TGTGCCAGTAATGCCGACAGGGCGAACACCGGGGAGCTGTTTTTT
- - TRBJ1-2 TRBV29-1 CSVDSGMDYGYTF TGCAGCGTTGACTCAGGGATGGACTATGGCTACACCTTC
TRBD1 many TRBJ2-3 TRBV10-1 CASKGTGSTDTQYF TGCGCCAGCAAGGGGACAGGGAGTACAGATACGCAGTATTTT
- - TRBJ2-3 TRBV28 CASSTNRRGDTQYF TGTGCCAGCAGTACAAACCGGAGGGGAGATACGCAGTATTTT
- many TRBJ2-3 TRBV20-1 CSARGTAGITDTQYF TGCAGTGCTAGAGGGACAGCGGGTATCACAGATACGCAGTATTTT
- many TRBJ2-1 TRBV30 CAWKGGEWSYNEQFF TGTGCCTGGAAGGGGGGGGAGTGGTCCTACAATGAGCAGTTCTTC
- - TRBJ2-1 TRBV19 CATKGGATYNEQFF TGTGCCACCAAGGGCGGGGCCACCTACAATGAGCAGTTCTTC
- many TRBJ1-3 TRBV10-3 CASSGAGNTIYF TGTGCCAGCTCAGGGGCTGGAAACACCATATATTTT
- many TRBJ1-2 TRBV12-3/TRBV12-4 CASSLITGPSGYTF TGTGCCAGCAGCTTGATCACAGGCCCCTCTGGCTACACCTTC
- many TRBJ2-3 TRBV5-1 CASSSASRADTQYF TGCGCCAGCAGCTCCGCTAGTCGGGCGGATACGCAGTATTTT
TRBD2 many TRBJ2-1 TRBV19 CASSIGLAELYNEQFF TGTGCCAGTAGTATAGGCCTAGCGGAACTCTACAATGAGCAGTTCTTC
TRBD2 - TRBJ2-5 TRBV7-2 CACTCGVGGRLETQYF TGTGCCTGCACCTGTGGTGTGGGCGGGAGGTTAGAGACCCAGTACTTC
- many TRBJ2-3 TRBV7-2 CASSFPGETDTQYF TGTGCCAGCAGCTTCCCGGGGGAGACAGATACGCAGTATTTT
- - TRBJ2-5 TRBV2 CASRDNQETQYF TGTGCCAGCAGGGACAATCAAGAGACCCAGTACTTC
- many TRBJ2-2 TRBV28 CASSPTPTGFPGELFF TGTGCCAGCAGTCCGACCCCGACAGGTTTCCCCGGGGAGCTGTTTTTT
TRBD1 many TRBJ2-7 TRBV7-6 CASSSTPGQGHYF TGTGCCAGCAGCTCAACGCCCGGACAGGGCCATTACTTC
TRBD2 many TRBJ2-1 TRBV20-1 CSARLGAIAGGIYNEQFF TGCAGTGCTAGATTGGGGGCTATAGCGGGAGGGATCTACAATGAGCAGTTCTTC
TRBD2 many TRBJ2-5 TRBV28 CASSFVLLAGDETQYF TGTGCCAGCAGTTTCGTACTACTAGCGGGAGATGAGACCCAGTACTTC
TRBD2 many TRBJ2-1 TRBV6-5 CASSYARTSGRWNEQFF TGTGCCAGCAGTTACGCCCGGACTAGCGGGAGGTGGAATGAGCAGTTCTTC
- many TRBJ1-1 TRBV7-9 CASSRLGYEAFF TGTGCCAGCAGCCGGTTAGGGTATGAAGCTTTCTTT
- many TRBJ2-5 TRBV20-1 CSARVNWQETQYF TGCAGTGCTAGAGTTAACTGGCAAGAGACCCAGTACTTC
- many TRBJ1-3 TRBV10-3 CAISEVKGAGNTIYF TGTGCCATCAGTGAAGTGAAGGGCGCTGGAAACACCATATATTTT